These 25 T cell receptor beta chains were all obtained from the same sample, sequenced in a study of CD8 T cells in Susac syndrome. The RNA, roughly 0.5 to 1 ug, was put through reverse transcription using random hexamers. TCRdb independently ran MiXCR on the immunoSEQ multiplex PCR reads; one entry per CDR3 protein. The table has around 200,000 distinct CDR3 sequences, about 94% seen once. Sequenced input: CD8+ T cells from PBMCs. The receptors shown here come from a human donor with multiple sclerosis.

The J gene is TRBJ2-3, the V gene TRBV19; D is unresolved. Trimming left V 6 bases short and J 2 bases short, with 9 bases between. Germline V gene sequence: CDR1 LNHDA, CDR2 SQIVND (reference sequence). This CDR3 contains 13 residues. DNA for the CDR3: TGTGCCAGTAGGGCCGGAAACACAGATACGCAGTATTTT. Translating it yields CASRAGNTDTQYF.

The chain recombines TRBV9 with TRBJ2-5, with 7 bases identical to TRBD1. The CDR3 spans 14 residues. Per germline, CDR1 SGDLS and CDR2 YYNGEE. The ends lost 4 bases at V and 5 bases at J; junction bases unmatched: 8. CDR3 DNA: TGTGCCAGCAGCCCGGGACAGTCGTTGGAGACCCAGTACTTC. Translated, it gives CASSPGQSLETQYF.

The chain recombines TRBV7-2 with TRBJ2-7, with 14 bases fitting TRBD2. The J segment lost 1 base and the V segment lost 5 bases, leaving 4 bases of the junction unmatched. The CDR3 contains 16 residues. Germline V gene data show CDR1 as SGHTA and CDR2 as FQGNSA. CDR3 sequence (DNA): TGTGCCAGCAGCCCCAGACTAGCGGGGGGGTCCTACGAGCAGTACTTC. As protein: CASSPRLAGGSYEQYF. The full variable domain, with the rest looked up from reference TRBV7-2 and TRBJ2-7, is GAGVSQSPSNKVTEKGKDVELRCDPISGHTALYWYRQSLGQGLEFLIYFQGNSAPDKSGLPSDRFSAERTGGSVSTLTIQRTQQEDSAVYLCASSPRLAGGSYEQYFGPGTRLTVT.

The CDR3 reads CASRGEGGKAFF. The CDR3 DNA reads TGTGCCAGCAGAGGGGAAGGTGGAAAAGCTTTCTTT. The V and J genes are TRBV12-3 or TRBV12-4 and TRBJ1-1; the D gene is possibly TRBD1 (5 bases). The CDR3 spans 12 residues. V was clipped by 6 bases and J by 9 bases, with 14 bases between them.

V and J are TRBV4-2 and TRBJ2-5; possible D gene TRBD1, 6 bases. Germline V gene lookup returns CDR1 LGHNA and CDR2 YNFKEQ. Trimming stripped 0 bases from V and 9 bases from J, with 14 bases between. This CDR3 is 14 amino acids long. The CDR3 DNA sequence: TGTGCCAGCAGCCAAGATCCCCTGACAGGAGCCCAGTACTTC. It is translated as CASSQDPLTGAQYF.

The chain links TRBV30 to TRBJ1-1; D gene uncertain. Germline V CDR1 and CDR2: GTSNPN, SVGIG (reference sequence). V was cut by 1 base and J by 0 bases, with 6 bases left in between. The length of the CDR3 is 13 residues. Written as DNA, the CDR3 is TGTGCCTGGAGTGATGGGATGAACACTGAAGCTTTCTTT. This gives the protein CAWSDGMNTEAFF.

The chain combines TRBV4-1 with TRBJ1-1; a possible D gene is TRBD1 (6 bases). Between the trimmed V and J ends, which lost 1 base and 7 bases, there was a span of 13 bases. Germline CDR1 and CDR2: MGHRA and YSYEKL. This CDR3 region has 14 residues. CDR3 nucleotide sequence: TGCGCCAGCAGCCAAGGGGCAGGGGATAATGAAGCTTTCTTT. This translates into CASSQGAGDNEAFF.

The count of this clonotype is one. Written as DNA, the CDR3 is TGTGCCAGCAGCCCTAATTGGGGGCTAGCGGGGGTATACAATGAGCAGTTCTTC. The encoded protein is CASSPNWGLAGVYNEQFF. This rearrangement joins TRBV12-3 or TRBV12-4 to TRBJ2-1; 10 bases align to TRBD2. This CDR3 region has 18 residues. J was trimmed by 4 bases and V by 6 bases; bases with no gene match: 15.

This chain links TRBV6-6 with TRBJ2-1, with 9 bases identical to TRBD2. The CDR3 totals 16 residues. Losses at the gene ends were 4 bases for V and 5 bases for J; bases not matched to a gene: 9. The germline gives CDR1 MNHNY, CDR2 SVGAGI (reference sequence). The CDR3 DNA reads TGTGCCAGCAGTTTTTTAGCGGGAGAAGTGCACAATGAGCAGTTCTTC. Its protein is CASSFLAGEVHNEQFF.

This chain uses TRBV6-1 with TRBJ1-2, with D possibly being TRBD1 (5 bases). The CDR3 totals 14 residues. Per germline, CDR1 MNHNS and CDR2 SASEGT. Trimming took 1 base from V and 6 from J, leaving 12 bases between them. CDR3 nucleotides: TGTGCCAGCAGTGAAGAGGATTGGGGCGATGGCTACACCTTC. It yields the protein CASSEEDWGDGYTF.

The V gene is TRBV27, the J gene TRBJ1-1, with TRBD1 as a possible D gene (5 bases). This CDR3 is 12 amino acids long. In germline, CDR1 is MNHEY, CDR2 SMNVEV (reference sequence). Trimming took 5 bases from V and 7 from J, leaving 11 bases between them. CDR3 amino acids: CASSPTGVEAFF. DNA of the CDR3: TGTGCCAGCAGTCCTACGGGGGTTGAAGCTTTCTTT.

This clonotype was seen a handful of times. The chain joins TRBV30 to TRBJ1-2, with D perhaps matching TRBD1 (6 bases). Germline-derived CDR1 and CDR2 are GTSNPN and SVGIG (reference sequence). CDR3 length: 11 amino acids. V dropped 7 bases and J dropped 4 bases, with 10 bases sitting between them. The CDR3 here is CALGGLYGYTF. Here the CDR3 DNA reads TGTGCCTTAGGGGGTCTCTATGGCTACACCTTC.

This chain uses TRBV12-3 or TRBV12-4 with TRBJ1-5; D call uncertain. The V and J ends lost 3 bases and 8 bases respectively, with 5 bases between them. This CDR3 has 11 amino acids. For the CDR3, the DNA is TGTGCCAGCAGTTTTAACGAGCCCCAGCATTTT. Protein sequence: CASSFNEPQHF.

This clonotype has a single count. The rearrangement uses TRBV27 and TRBJ1-4; no reliable D call. The germline gives CDR1 MNHEY, CDR2 SMNVEV (reference sequence). This CDR3 is 15 amino acids long. V lost 3 bases, J lost 3 bases, and 11 bases lay in between. The CDR3 sequence: CASSFSVRPNEKLFF. In DNA, the CDR3 is TGTGCCAGCAGTTTTTCAGTGCGGCCTAATGAAAAACTGTTTTTT.

This chain uses TRBV12-3 or TRBV12-4 with TRBJ1-2; D is unresolved. V gave up 2 bases and J gave up 8 bases, with 12 bases separating them. The CDR3 is 13 residues long. The CDR3 is CASSLKGGGGYTF. Written as DNA, the CDR3 is TGTGCCAGCAGTTTAAAGGGAGGTGGCGGCTACACCTTC.

The chain employs TRBV2 and TRBJ2-1, with unresolved D. Trimming pared 10 bases from V and 8 bases from J, leaving 15 bases between. The CDR3 sequence is 12 residues long. Germline V gives CDR1 SNHLY, CDR2 FYNNEI. CDR3 sequence (DNA): TGTGCCACCTATCGGGCTGGCGATGAGCAGTTCTTC. Its protein is CATYRAGDEQFF.

The rearrangement links TRBV13 to TRBJ2-3; 11 positions match TRBD2. With V trimmed by 4 bases and J by 3 bases, 12 bases remained unmatched. This CDR3 is built from 18 residues. Germline CDR1 and CDR2: PRHDT and FYEKMQ (reference sequence). The CDR3 region has the DNA TGTGCCAGCAGCTACCCCACTAGCGGGGGCCTAGGGACAGATACGCAGTATTTT. It specifies CASSYPTSGGLGTDTQYF.

This clonotype occurred once. The chain has TRBV28 and TRBJ1-1; weak D call: TRBD1 (5 bases). The CDR3 consists of 15 residues. Germline assignment: CDR1 MDHEN and CDR2 SYDVKM. V lost 5 bases and J 0 bases, leaving 13 bases between the germline ends. In nucleotides, the CDR3 is TGTGCCAGCAGTAGGGGCAGGACCTTGAACACTGAAGCTTTCTTT. Its protein product is CASSRGRTLNTEAFF.

As DNA, the CDR3 is TGTGCCAGCAGTGGCCTAACCCGATGGGAGCAGTTCTTC. Its translation is CASSGLTRWEQFF. The rearrangement links TRBV27 to TRBJ2-1; unclear D gene. Trimming took off 5 bases at V and 10 bases at J, with 15 bases between the two ends. The CDR3 sequence is 13 residues long. In germline, CDR1 is MNHEY, CDR2 SMNVEV (reference sequence).

This clonotype occurred a few times. This chain connects TRBV27 to TRBJ2-3; no firm D call. V lost 6 bases, J lost 2 bases, and 3 bases lay in between. The CDR3 loop spans 11 amino acids. The germline CDR1 and CDR2 sequences are MNHEY and SMNVEV (reference sequence). This chain's CDR3 is CASRTTDTQYF. CDR3 sequence (DNA): TGTGCCAGCAGGACCACAGATACGCAGTATTTT.

The DNA of the CDR3 is TGCAGTGCTAGAGATTACGAGGACAGGAATCATGGCTACACCTTC. Translating it yields CSARDYEDRNHGYTF. J is TRBJ1-2 and V is TRBV20-1, with 7 bases matching TRBD1. This CDR3 is 15 amino acids long. CDR1 and CDR2 (germline): DFQATT, SNEGSKA (reference sequence). V shed 0 bases and J 6 bases; nucleotides not matched to a gene: 10.

CDR3 sequence (DNA): TGCAGCGTTCTACAGGGAAGGGGTGAAGCTTTCTTT. Translating gives CSVLQGRGEAFF. V and J are TRBV29-1 and TRBJ1-1, with D possibly matching TRBD1 (6 bases). This CDR3 comprises 12 residues. Trimming shortened V by 5 bases and J by 7 bases, and 14 bases separated the two germline ends. The germline V gene encodes CDR1 SQVTM and CDR2 ANQGSEA. Full variable domain (missing parts from reference TRBV29-1 and TRBJ1-1): SAVISQKPSRDICQRGTSLTIQCQVDSQVTMMFWYRQQPGQSLTLIATANQGSEATYESGFVIDKFPISRPNLTFSTLTVSNMSPEDSSIYLCSVLQGRGEAFFGQGTRLTVV.

This rearrangement joins TRBV7-9 to TRBJ2-2; tentatively, D is TRBD2 (5 bases). Germline values: CDR1 SEHNR, CDR2 FQNEAQ (reference sequence). This CDR3 has 16 residues. Between the trimmed V and J ends, which lost 0 bases and 1 base, there was a span of 9 bases. The CDR3 reads CASSLATGMNTGELFF. CDR3 bases: TGTGCCAGCAGCTTAGCGACGGGAATGAACACCGGGGAGCTGTTTTTT.

The J gene is TRBJ2-1, the V gene TRBV19; TRBD2 matches 15 bases. Germline-derived CDR1 and CDR2 are LNHDA and SQIVND (reference sequence). V was pared by 6 bases and J by 7 bases, with 4 bases of the junction left unmatched. There are 15 residues in the CDR3. CDR3 loop: CASSTGLAGGNEQFF. The CDR3 nucleotides read TGTGCCAGTAGCACGGGACTAGCGGGAGGAAATGAGCAGTTCTTC.

This clonotype was detected once. The chain combines TRBV5-5 with TRBJ2-7; D is undetermined. The length of the CDR3 is 13 residues. The V and J ends lost 1 base and 7 bases respectively, with 12 bases between them. Looked up from germline, CDR1 is SGHKS and CDR2 is YYEKEE (reference sequence). This CDR3 reads CASSLWRNDEQYF. The CDR3 DNA sequence: TGTGCCAGCAGCTTGTGGCGGAACGATGAGCAGTACTTC.